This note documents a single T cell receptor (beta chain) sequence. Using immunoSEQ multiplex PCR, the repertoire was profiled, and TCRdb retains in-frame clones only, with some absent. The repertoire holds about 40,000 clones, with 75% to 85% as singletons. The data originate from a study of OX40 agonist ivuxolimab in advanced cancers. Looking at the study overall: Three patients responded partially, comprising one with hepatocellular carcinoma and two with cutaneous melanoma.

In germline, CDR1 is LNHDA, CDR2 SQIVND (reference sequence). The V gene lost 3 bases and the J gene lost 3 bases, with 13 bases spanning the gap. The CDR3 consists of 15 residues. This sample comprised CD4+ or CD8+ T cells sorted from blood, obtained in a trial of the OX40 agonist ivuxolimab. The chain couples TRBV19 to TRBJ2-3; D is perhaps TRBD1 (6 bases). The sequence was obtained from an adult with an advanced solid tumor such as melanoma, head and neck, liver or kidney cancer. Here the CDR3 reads CASSMFVQGTDTQYF. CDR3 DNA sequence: TGTGCCAGTAGTATGTTTGTCCAGGGGACAGATACGCAGTATTTT.